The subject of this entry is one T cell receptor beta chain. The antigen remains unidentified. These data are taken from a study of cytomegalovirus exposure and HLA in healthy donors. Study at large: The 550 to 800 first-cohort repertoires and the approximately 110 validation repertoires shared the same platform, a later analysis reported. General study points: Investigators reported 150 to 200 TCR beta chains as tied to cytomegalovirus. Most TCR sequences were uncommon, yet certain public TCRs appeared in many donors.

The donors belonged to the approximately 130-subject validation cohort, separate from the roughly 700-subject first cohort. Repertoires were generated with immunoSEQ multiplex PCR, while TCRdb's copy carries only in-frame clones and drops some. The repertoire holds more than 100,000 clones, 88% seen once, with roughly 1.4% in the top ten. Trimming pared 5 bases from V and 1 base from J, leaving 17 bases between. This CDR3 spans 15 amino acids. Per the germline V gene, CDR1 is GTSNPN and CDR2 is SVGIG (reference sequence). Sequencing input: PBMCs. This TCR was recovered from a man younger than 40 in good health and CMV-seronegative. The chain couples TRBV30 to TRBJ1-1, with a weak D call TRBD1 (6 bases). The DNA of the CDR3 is TGTGCCTGGCTTCAGGGGTACGGGCCGAACACTGAAGCTTTCTTT. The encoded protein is CAWLQGYGPNTEAFF.